This TCR beta chain was sequenced for a study of T cells after yellow fever vaccination. This clonotype has just a few counts. TCRdb ran MiXCR on the 5' RACE reads and lists one entry per CDR3 protein. The profile covers approximately 550,000 distinct CDR3 sequences, with roughly a fifth appearing a single time and 14% taken by the ten largest. The germline CDR1 and CDR2 sequences are LGHNA and YNFKEQ. J gave up 6 bases and V 2 bases, and 11 bases lay outside the gene matches. The CDR3 has 17 residues. The chain joins TRBV4-2 to TRBJ2-2, with 8 bases identical to TRBD1. The sample was PBMCs, taken 15 days after the yellow fever booster vaccination. The TCR comes from a man between 25 and 39 years old who received the YFV17D yellow fever vaccine. CDR3 residues: CASSQLGTGLQPGELFF. In nucleotides, the CDR3 is TGTGCCAGCAGCCAACTAGGGACAGGCTTGCAACCCGGGGAGCTGTTTTTT.